The 2 T cell receptor beta chains presented below share a single source sample, sequenced in a study of blood T cell repertoires in COVID-19. Profiling relied on immunoSEQ multiplex PCR, and the TCRdb table lists in-frame clones only, not all of them. Of 140,000 or so clones listed, 75% to 90% are singletons. The source material was peripheral blood. The receptors were sampled from a woman older than 75 with acute or convalescent COVID-19.

This clone was counted once. The chain carries TRBV5-6 and TRBJ2-7, with D possibly TRBD1 on 6 matching bases. This CDR3 spans 14 amino acids. Per germline, CDR1 SGHDT and CDR2 YYEEEE. V dropped 4 bases and J dropped 2 bases, with 13 bases sitting between them. In nucleotides, the CDR3 is TGTGCCAGCAGCGGGTGGACAGAAACCTACGAGCAGTACTTC. This gives the protein CASSGWTETYEQYF.

In the case of this clone: It is likely a read error, because the conserved phenylalanine at the end of the CDR3 is missing. The DNA is omitted, as the CDR3 cannot be located on it reliably, and the CDR3 follows TCRdb's listing. CDR3 sequence reads: CASSLTSGTTL. This chain connects TRBV7-3 to TRBJ1-1; whether TRBD1, the table's D call, matches the DNA was not checked. Germline V gene sequence: CDR1 SGHTA, CDR2 FQGTGA. 11 amino acids form the CDR3, both terminal residues included.